The clone carrying this TCR beta chain showed up just a few times. Its antigen is still unknown. This sample is drawn from a study of blood T cells in healthy people across ages. Study observations and caveats: The fall in TCR beta diversity per million T cells was roughly linear with age.

Germline CDR1 and CDR2: SGHVS and FNYEAQ. The CDR3 is made up of 16 amino acids. The V end was cut by 5 bases, the J end by 0 bases, with 15 bases between. Alongside a J-beta primer mix, a sample-barcoded 5' primer served in a second PCR lasting about 7 to 11 cycles. Each cDNA molecule received a tag from a template-switch adaptor that had 12 random nucleotides. A single record per CDR3 protein comes from TCRdb applying MiXCR to the 5' RACE reads. The sample yields about a million distinct CDR3 sequences, around 54% seen once. Specimen: blood. The rearrangement uses TRBV7-6 and TRBJ2-3, with D possibly being TRBD1 or TRBD2 (5 bases each). The receptor was isolated from a woman between 55 and 75 years old in good health. The CDR3 DNA reads as TGTGCCAGCAGCGTGGACGGGACGCTGAGCACAGATACGCAGTATTTT. The encoded protein is CASSVDGTLSTDTQYF. The entire variable domain, with the rest obtained from reference TRBV7-6 and TRBJ2-3, is as follows: GAGVSQSPRYKVTKRGQDVALRCDPISGHVSLYWYRQALGQGPEFLTYFNYEAQQDKSGLPNDRFSAERPEGSISTLTIQRTEQRDSAMYRCASSVDGTLSTDTQYFGPGTRLTVL.